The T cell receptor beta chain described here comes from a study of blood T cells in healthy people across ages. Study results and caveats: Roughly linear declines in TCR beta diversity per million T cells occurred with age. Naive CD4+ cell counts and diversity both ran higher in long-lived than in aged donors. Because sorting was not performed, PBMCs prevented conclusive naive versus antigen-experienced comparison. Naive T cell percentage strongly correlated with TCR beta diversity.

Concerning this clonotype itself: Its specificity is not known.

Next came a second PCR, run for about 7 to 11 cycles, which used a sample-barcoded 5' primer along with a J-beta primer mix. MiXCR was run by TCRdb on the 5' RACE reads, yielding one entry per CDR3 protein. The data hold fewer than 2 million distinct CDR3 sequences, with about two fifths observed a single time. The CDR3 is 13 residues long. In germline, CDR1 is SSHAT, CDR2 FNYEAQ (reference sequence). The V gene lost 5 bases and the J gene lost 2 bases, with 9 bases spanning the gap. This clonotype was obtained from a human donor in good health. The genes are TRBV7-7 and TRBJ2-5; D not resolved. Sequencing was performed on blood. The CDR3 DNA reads TGTGCCAGCAGCCCTAAATCGCAAGAGACCCAGTACTTC. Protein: CASSPKSQETQYF.